One TCR beta chain is described in this entry. Antigen specificity is unknown. V trimming: 2 bases; J trimming: 3 bases; junction bases outside the gene matches: 8. Germline V CDR1 and CDR2: MNHNS, SASEGT. This CDR3 is built from 16 residues. The data belong to a study of CD8 T cells in ankylosing spondylitis. Points from the study as a whole: Ankylosing spondylitis blood seemed to carry a telltale TCR beta motif made of several highly homologous variants.

A single record per CDR3 protein comes from TCRdb applying MiXCR to the 5' RACE reads. In the table there are 700,000 to 850,000 distinct CDR3 sequences, over 9.5% of which are singletons. This receptor was identified in a male donor with ankylosing spondylitis. V gene TRBV6-1 combines with J gene TRBJ2-3, with 7 positions matching TRBD2. Sequenced input: blood, either unsorted or a sorted T cell fraction (not recorded which). CDR3 sequence reads: CASSERNPAGTDTQYF. The CDR3 nucleotides are TGTGCCAGCAGTGAAAGAAACCCAGCGGGAACAGATACGCAGTATTTT.